These 12 T cell receptor beta chains share one sample of origin, sequenced in a study of blood T cell repertoires in COVID-19. Profiled with immunoSEQ multiplex PCR; TCRdb holds only in-frame clones, not every one. The sample holds over 75,000 clones; around 88% are singletons and the top ten take roughly 2%. Input material: peripheral blood. The receptors stem from a man aged 50 to 60 with COVID-19, enrolled during active disease.

The chain couples TRBV20-1 to TRBJ2-7, with 7 bases that match TRBD2. The V gene's germline CDR1 is DFQATT and CDR2 SNEGSKA (reference sequence). V dropped 3 bases and J dropped 0; count of bases not matched to a gene: 5. This CDR3 is 14 amino acids long. CDR3: CSASTGGGSYEQYF. The CDR3 DNA reads as TGCAGTGCTAGTACGGGCGGGGGCTCCTACGAGCAGTACTTC.

V is TRBV7-3 and J is TRBJ2-6; perhaps TRBD1 as D (6 bases). Germline CDR1 reads SGHTA; CDR2 reads FQGTGA. This CDR3 has 17 residues. The V end lost 3 bases, the J end lost 0 bases, and 12 bases lay between the germline ends. The CDR3 nucleotides are TGTGCCAGCAGCTTCTCGCAGGGGCCCTCTGGGGCCAACGTCCTGACTTTC. It specifies CASSFSQGPSGANVLTF.

In its sample, this clone was seen once. This sequence joins TRBV5-1 and TRBJ1-3; the D is unclear. This CDR3 is 14 amino acids long. Germline CDR1 SGHRS, CDR2 YFSETQ. Trimming left V 3 bases short and J 0 bases short, with 7 bases between. The CDR3 protein is CASSYDNSGNTIYF. CDR3 coding DNA: TGCGCCAGCAGCTACGACAACTCTGGAAACACCATATATTTT.

V and J are TRBV5-4 and TRBJ1-1; 7 positions agree with TRBD1. CDR1 and CDR2 (germline): SGHNT, YYREEE (reference sequence). With V trimmed by 0 bases and J by 1 base, 6 bases remained unmatched. The CDR3 totals 16 residues. CDR3 nucleotide sequence: TGTGCCAGCAGCTTGGTAGGTGAGGGGGCGAACACTGAAGCTTTCTTT. This gives the protein CASSLVGEGANTEAFF.

The rearrangement uses TRBV27 and TRBJ2-7; 7 bases line up with TRBD1. CDR3 length equals 15 residues. Per germline, CDR1 MNHEY and CDR2 SMNVEV (reference sequence). V shed 7 bases and J 3 bases; nucleotides not matched to a gene: 12. The CDR3 nucleotides are TGTGCCAGCATCCGGACAGGCAACGGATACTACGAGCAGTACTTC. It translates to CASIRTGNGYYEQYF.

CDR3 nucleotides: TGCGCCAGCAGCAGAGGACAGGGGACTAACTATGGCTACACCTTC. It translates to CASSRGQGTNYGYTF. The gene calls are TRBV5-1 and TRBJ1-2; TRBD1 matches 9 bases. Germline V gene lookup returns CDR1 SGHRS and CDR2 YFSETQ. The trim removed 4 bases at V and 0 bases at J, leaving 4 bases unmatched. CDR3 length: 15 amino acids.

This chain joins TRBV19 and TRBJ1-1; TRBD1 matches at 7 bases. Per the germline V gene, CDR1 is LNHDA and CDR2 is SQIVND (reference sequence). Trimming removed 4 bases from V and 6 bases from J; junction bases left unmatched: 8. This CDR3 has 14 residues. The CDR3 nucleotides are TGTGCCAGTAGTACTCCAGGGGGTTGGCCTGAAGCTTTCTTT. It codes for CASSTPGGWPEAFF.

The chain joins TRBV5-1 to TRBJ1-1, with 9 bases identical to TRBD1. The J segment lost 5 bases and the V segment lost 7 bases, leaving 9 bases of the junction unmatched. Germline V gene sequence: CDR1 SGHRS, CDR2 YFSETQ. This CDR3 is built from 14 residues. Here the CDR3 reads CASLPGTGNTEAFF. The CDR3 nucleotides read TGCGCCAGCCTTCCCGGGACAGGGAATACTGAAGCTTTCTTT. Filled out from reference TRBV5-1 and TRBJ1-1, the complete variable domain reads KAGVTQTPRYLIKTRGQQVTLSCSPISGHRSVSWYQQTPGQGLQFLFEYFSETQRNKGNFPGRFSGRQFSNSRSEMNVSTLELGDSALYLCASLPGTGNTEAFFGQGTRLTVV.

The count of this clone is one. This chain uses TRBV6-5 with TRBJ2-2; TRBD1 matches 10 bases. The CDR3 is made up of 14 amino acids. Trimming removed 7 bases from V and 4 bases from J; junction bases left unmatched: 3. Germline V CDR1 and CDR2: MNHEY, SVGAGI. The DNA of the CDR3 is TGTGCCAGCAAGACAGGGGGCATCACCGGGGAGCTGTTTTTT. It specifies CASKTGGITGELFF.

The chain links TRBV14 to TRBJ1-1, with 8 bases fitting TRBD1. From germline, CDR1 is SGHDN and CDR2 FVKESK. V lost 1 base and J lost 5; bases outside the gene matches: 9. The CDR3 has 16 amino acids. CDR3 protein: CASSQARGQGGTEAFF. The CDR3 DNA reads as TGTGCCAGCAGCCAAGCCCGTGGACAGGGAGGAACTGAAGCTTTCTTT.

This sequence joins TRBV3-1 (or the pseudogene TRBV3-2) and TRBJ1-4; no clear D gene. Between the trimmed V and J ends, which lost 0 bases and 7 bases, there was a span of 12 bases. Germline CDR1 and CDR2: LGHDT and YNNKEL (reference sequence). The CDR3 consists of 15 residues. The CDR3 DNA sequence: TGTGCCAGCAGCCAAGATCGCACAGTTGTTGAAAAACTGTTTTTT. Amino acids: CASSQDRTVVEKLFF.

This chain's CDR3 is CASSQDPRRGGRYEQYF. The CDR3 DNA reads TGTGCCAGCAGCCAAGACCCCCGGCGGGGGGGCCGGTACGAGCAGTACTTC. This chain uses TRBV4-2 with TRBJ2-7; 9 bases are a match to TRBD2. Per germline, CDR1 LGHNA and CDR2 YNFKEQ. This CDR3 contains 17 residues. J was trimmed by 4 bases and V by 0 bases; bases with no gene match: 10.